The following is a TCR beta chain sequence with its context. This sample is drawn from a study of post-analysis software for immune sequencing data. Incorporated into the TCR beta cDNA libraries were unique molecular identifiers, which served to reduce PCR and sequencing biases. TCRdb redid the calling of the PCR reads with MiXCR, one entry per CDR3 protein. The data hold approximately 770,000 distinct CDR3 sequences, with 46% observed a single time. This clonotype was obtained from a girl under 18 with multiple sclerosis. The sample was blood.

CDR3 sequence (DNA): TGTGCCAGCAGTTTCCGACGGACAGGGGGGAACACTGAAGCTTTCTTT. Translating it yields CASSFRRTGGNTEAFF. The gene calls are TRBV6-2 or TRBV6-3 and TRBJ1-1; 10 positions agree with TRBD1. With 4 bases clipped from V and 1 base from J, the junction kept 6 bases outside the gene matches. CDR1 and CDR2 from the germline V gene are MNHEY and SVGEGT. The CDR3 is 16 residues long.